The entry below describes one T cell receptor beta chain. Trimming took 6 bases from V and 2 from J, leaving 10 bases between them. The CDR3 is made up of 13 amino acids. CDR1 is SGHVS and CDR2 is FQNEAQ in the germline V gene. The data were taken from a study of blood T cell repertoires in COVID-19. About the study: PBMCs, B-cell-depleted T cells, or T cells were the source of the cDNA or gDNA that made up the material.

Using immunoSEQ multiplex PCR, the repertoire was profiled, and TCRdb retains in-frame clones only, with some absent. The data show fewer than 300,000 clones, with around 89% seen just once and about 9.3% held by the top ten. The clonotype comes from a man aged 40-49 years who had recovered from COVID-19. Source material: PBMCs or T cells enriched from blood (not recorded which). V and J are TRBV7-8 and TRBJ1-2, with D possibly being TRBD1 (5 bases). The CDR3 DNA follows: TGTGCCAGCAGGCCGGACATAAACTATGGCTACACCTTC. Translated, it gives CASRPDINYGYTF.